This entry lists 21 T cell receptor beta chains sequenced from one sample in a study of identical twins. TCRdb reanalysed the 5' RACE reads using MiXCR and keeps one entry per CDR3 protein. The sample lists roughly 290,000 distinct CDR3 sequences, nearly 9.5% occurring once. Another study also made use of these data, one on yellow fever vaccine responses in identical twins.

Source material: CD8+ T cells sorted from blood. Source of these receptors: a woman between 18 and 29 years old in good health.

This clonotype came up a few times. The chain uses TRBV5-1 and TRBJ2-7; no clear D. The CDR3 is made up of 14 amino acids. Per germline, CDR1 SGHRS and CDR2 YFSETQ. Between the trimmed V and J ends, which lost 0 bases and 5 bases, there was a span of 12 bases. CDR3 nucleotide sequence: TGCGCCAGCAGCTTGGATGGACGACTTGACGAGCAGTACTTC. It is translated as CASSLDGRLDEQYF. The full variable domain, in which reference TRBV5-1 and TRBJ2-7 provide the parts outside the CDR3, is KAGVTQTPRYLIKTRGQQVTLSCSPISGHRSVSWYQQTPGQGLQFLFEYFSETQRNKGNFPGRFSGRQFSNSRSEMNVSTLELGDSALYLCASSLDGRLDEQYFGPGTRLTVT.

This chain uses TRBV11-2 with TRBJ2-5; no clear D gene. The CDR3 length is 13 residues. Germline V gives CDR1 SGHAT, CDR2 FQNNGV. V was shortened by 0 bases and J by 4 bases, with 6 bases between the two germline ends. DNA for the CDR3: TGTGCCAGCAGCTTAGAGGAACTAGAGACCCAGTACTTC. Translating gives CASSLEELETQYF.

This clonotype was picked up many times. This rearrangement joins TRBV6-1 to TRBJ2-7, with unresolved D. Germline CDR1 is MNHNS and CDR2 is SASEGT. Trimming stripped 11 bases from V and 4 bases from J, with 12 bases between. The CDR3 sequence is 11 residues long. The CDR3 here is CASREGYEQYF. The CDR3 DNA follows: TGTGCCTCCCGTGAAGGTTACGAGCAGTACTTC.

This clonotype was picked up many times. The genes are TRBV7-8 and TRBJ2-5; a weak D match, TRBD1 (6 bases). The V gene lost 5 bases and the J gene lost 4 bases, with 11 bases spanning the gap. The CDR3 has 13 amino acids. In germline, CDR1 is SGHVS, CDR2 FQNEAQ. CDR3 sequence (DNA): TGTGCCAGCAGCCCAGGGGTTGCAGAGACCCAGTACTTC. This translates into CASSPGVAETQYF.

This clonotype occurred many times. The rearrangement links TRBV7-9 to TRBJ2-7; D possibly corresponds to TRBD1 (6 bases). CDR1 SEHNR and CDR2 FQNEAQ come from the germline V gene (reference sequence). Trimming cost V 3 bases and J 3 bases, with 9 bases left between them. CDR3 length: 13 amino acids. This CDR3 is CASSFPGDYEQYF. The DNA of the CDR3 is TGTGCCAGCAGCTTTCCAGGGGACTACGAGCAGTACTTC.

The genes are TRBV5-6 and TRBJ2-1; D is unclear. The germline V gene encodes CDR1 SGHDT and CDR2 YYEEEE. This CDR3 contains 16 residues. V shed 0 bases and J shed 4 bases, with 14 bases lying between them. CDR3 in amino acids: CASSLAPGSLYNEQFF. CDR3 nucleotide sequence: TGTGCCAGCAGCTTGGCCCCGGGTTCTCTTTACAATGAGCAGTTCTTC.

This clonotype was counted between two and nine times. The rearrangement uses TRBV4-2 and TRBJ2-1; possibly TRBD1 for D (5 bases). CDR1 and CDR2 from the germline V gene are LGHNA and YNFKEQ. This CDR3 spans 14 amino acids. Trimming shortened V by 4 bases and J by 7 bases, and 14 bases separated the two germline ends. CDR3 DNA: TGTGCCAGCAGCCCCAGGGCGAATGGGAATGAGCAGTTCTTC. Amino acid sequence: CASSPRANGNEQFF.

The CDR3 DNA reads as TGTGCCAGCAGCCAGACAGGTCCCGCGGGCGAGCAGTACTTC. It translates to CASSQTGPAGEQYF. The J gene is TRBJ2-7, the V gene TRBV14; D perhaps matches TRBD1 (6 bases). With 3 bases removed from V and 6 bases from J, the gap between germline ends came to 15 bases. Germline-derived CDR1 and CDR2 are SGHDN and FVKESK. The CDR3 totals 14 residues.

This clonotype was detected ten times or more. The chain carries TRBV10-3 and TRBJ2-1, with D uncertain. Germline V gives CDR1 ENHRY, CDR2 SYGVKD. The CDR3 consists of 13 residues. V was pared by 3 bases and J by 4 bases, with 7 bases between. The chain's CDR3 is CAISDRPYNEQFF. The CDR3 bases are TGTGCCATCAGTGATAGACCTTACAATGAGCAGTTCTTC.

This chain connects TRBV11-2 to TRBJ2-1; tentative D call: TRBD1 (6 bases). CDR1 and CDR2 (germline): SGHAT, FQNNGV. Trimming cost V 4 bases and J 12 bases, with 19 bases left between them. The CDR3 runs to 14 residues. The DNA of the CDR3 is TGTGCCAGCAGCTCACCGGACAGTAGGGGCGGGCAGTTCTTC. Protein product: CASSSPDSRGGQFF.

V is TRBV5-1 and J is TRBJ2-1; 7 bases match TRBD2. Germline values: CDR1 SGHRS, CDR2 YFSETQ. The CDR3 contains 18 residues. Losses at the gene ends were 4 bases for V and 0 bases for J; bases not matched to a gene: 13. CDR3 nucleotide sequence: TGCGCCAGCAGCCCCCCGGTATCTAGCGGCATCTCCTACAATGAGCAGTTCTTC. Translated, it gives CASSPPVSSGISYNEQFF.

V is TRBV27 and J is TRBJ2-7; 9 nucleotides line up with TRBD2. The CDR3 runs to 14 residues. Per germline, CDR1 MNHEY and CDR2 SMNVEV (reference sequence). V trimming: 5 bases; J trimming: 3 bases; junction bases outside the gene matches: 5. CDR3 residues: CASSASGVLYEQYF. CDR3 in DNA: TGTGCCAGCAGTGCTAGCGGGGTTCTCTACGAGCAGTACTTC.

The V gene is TRBV27, the J gene TRBJ2-5; TRBD2 matches 9 bases. CDR1 is MNHEY, CDR2 SMNVEV, per germline (reference sequence). With 5 bases clipped from V and 5 bases from J, the junction kept 6 bases outside the gene matches. This CDR3 comprises 14 residues. CDR3 in amino acids: CASSTGLAIETQYF. The CDR3, as DNA: TGTGCCAGCAGTACGGGACTAGCCATTGAGACCCAGTACTTC.

The CDR3 DNA reads as TGTGCCAGCAGCCCAGGACAGGGGAGCTCCTATAATTCACCCCTCCACTTT. It encodes CASSPGQGSSYNSPLHF. This chain connects TRBV5-5 to TRBJ1-6; 9 nucleotides align to TRBD1. J gave up 0 bases and V 4 bases, and 5 bases lay outside the gene matches. In germline, CDR1 is SGHKS, CDR2 YYEKEE (reference sequence). This CDR3 spans 17 amino acids.

This clonotype has a count of ten or more. V usage is TRBV6-2 or TRBV6-3 and J usage is TRBJ2-7, with 7 bases matching TRBD1. The CDR3 is made up of 15 amino acids. V was clipped by 4 bases and J by 0 bases; unmatched bases: 6. CDR1 and CDR2 from the germline V gene are MNHEY and SVGEGT. In DNA, the CDR3 is TGTGCCAGCAGTTGGGACAGACCGAGCTCCTACGAGCAGTACTTC. It is translated as CASSWDRPSSYEQYF.

With respect to this clonotype: The junction does not match germline at one end; this may be a read error. The rearrangement links TRBV7-9 to TRBJ2-7; 10 nucleotides line up with TRBD1. The CDR3 spans 16 residues. Looked up from germline, CDR1 is SEHNR and CDR2 is FQNEAQ (reference sequence). CDR3 region: CASSGNRDRGTYEQYF. CDR3 DNA: TGTGCCAGCAGCGGAAACCGGGACAGGGGTACCTACGAGCAGTACTTT.

The table lists this clonotype with many counts. The chain carries TRBV10-3 and TRBJ2-7, with D unclear. Looked up from germline, CDR1 is ENHRY and CDR2 is SYGVKD. Trimming cost V 6 bases and J 3 bases, with 6 bases left between them. The CDR3 has 11 amino acids. The CDR3 bases are TGTGCCATCAGGTCCAGCTACGAGCAGTACTTC. Its translation is CAIRSSYEQYF.

The rearrangement joins TRBV27 to TRBJ1-6; D is perhaps TRBD1 (5 bases). The germline V gene encodes CDR1 MNHEY and CDR2 SMNVEV (reference sequence). The CDR3 has 16 residues. V lost 6 bases, J lost 8 bases, and 20 bases lay in between. DNA of the CDR3: TGTGCCAGCAGCCTTCGGGCCGACAGCGTGGATTCACCCCTCCACTTT. Its protein product is CASSLRADSVDSPLHF.

The chain carries TRBV7-9 and TRBJ2-1; tentative D call: TRBD1 (6 bases). Germline CDR1 is SEHNR and CDR2 is FQNEAQ (reference sequence). This CDR3 is built from 12 residues. Trimming left V 6 bases short and J 8 bases short, with 11 bases between. CDR3 sequence (DNA): TGTGCCAGCAGGGGGGCGGGTGATGAGCAGTTCTTC. Its translation is CASRGAGDEQFF. The full variable domain, with the rest looked up from reference TRBV7-9 and TRBJ2-1, is DTGVSQNPRHKITKRGQNVTFRCDPISEHNRLYWYRQTLGQGPEFLTYFQNEAQLEKSRLLSDRFSAERPKGSFSTLEIQRTEQGDSAMYLCASRGAGDEQFFGPGTRLTVL.

A few counts support this clonotype. The chain combines TRBV5-1 with TRBJ2-3, with 7 bases fitting TRBD2. Germline V lookup: CDR1 SGHRS, CDR2 YFSETQ. The CDR3 extends over 17 amino acids. The J segment lost 1 base and the V segment lost 1 base, leaving 9 bases of the junction unmatched. In nucleotides, the CDR3 is TGCGCCAGCAGCTTGTACGGGGGGAAGCGGGGCACAGATACGCAGTATTTT. It is translated as CASSLYGGKRGTDTQYF.

This clonotype occurred a few times. The V call is TRBV5-1, the J call TRBJ2-7; weak D call: TRBD1 (5 bases). This CDR3 spans 13 amino acids. Looked up from germline, CDR1 is SGHRS and CDR2 is YFSETQ. Between the trimmed V and J ends, which lost 6 bases and 2 bases, there was a span of 12 bases. CDR3 protein: CASTSQVTYEQYF. The CDR3 DNA reads TGCGCCAGCACCTCACAGGTGACCTACGAGCAGTACTTC.